This paragraph reports one T cell receptor beta chain. Its antigen remains unknown. Whereas donors were nominally healthy upon sampling, unrecorded immune exposures were probable. The PCR ran on 60 Vbeta and 13 Jbeta primers. This table comes from immunoSEQ multiplex PCR, and its TCRdb copy is limited to in-frame clones, with some not included. Altogether some 200,000 clones are present, around 79% being singletons, with the ten largest covering about 0.37%. These data are taken from a study of cytomegalovirus exposure and HLA in healthy donors. Whole-study findings and limits: A later analysis reportedly found that, within productive TCRs, an Asian-associated ancestry cluster had fewer N-insertions than the mean observed across the approximately 700 donors. According to a later analysis, most TCR beta chains associated with CMV appeared HLA-restricted. The study recorded 150 to 200 TCR beta chains that were cytomegalovirus-associated.

The clonotype comes from a male donor in good health and CMV-seropositive. Sequencing was done on a sample of PBMCs.

For the CDR3, the DNA is TGTGCCAGCTTCCCCGGCGCAGGGGGAAACACCATATATTTT. It codes for CASFPGAGGNTIYF. The chain carries TRBV18 and TRBJ1-3; a possible D gene is TRBD1 (5 bases). Deletions cut 7 bases from V and 4 bases from J, with 14 bases between. Germline V gives CDR1 KGHSH, CDR2 LQKENI. The CDR3 is made up of 14 amino acids.